One and the same sample provided the 4 T cell receptor beta chains below, sequenced in a study of blood T cells in healthy people across ages. Then a second PCR, running roughly 7 to 11 cycles, was carried out with a sample-barcoded 5' primer and a J-beta primer mix. TCRdb called the 5' RACE reads again in MiXCR, with one record for every CDR3 protein. The sample includes about 1,500,000 distinct CDR3 sequences, roughly 45% of them seen just once. Sequenced input: blood. Receptors originate from a woman under 30 in good health.

The V call is TRBV28, the J call TRBJ2-7; D may be TRBD1 (6 bases). V was shortened by 7 bases and J by 5 bases, with 15 bases between the two germline ends. CDR1 and CDR2 (germline): MDHEN, SYDVKM. The length of the CDR3 is 13 residues. In nucleotides, the CDR3 is TGTGCCAGCACCCCACACAGGGTCGACGAGCAGTACTTC. Translated, it gives CASTPHRVDEQYF.

The J gene is TRBJ2-1, the V gene TRBV29-1; tentatively, D is TRBD2 (6 bases). Between the trimmed V and J ends, which lost 8 bases and 3 bases, there was a span of 20 bases. In germline, CDR1 is SQVTM, CDR2 ANQGSEA. The CDR3 is made up of 15 amino acids. The CDR3 reads CSFQTLAGFYNEQFF. The CDR3 DNA is TGCAGCTTCCAAACCCTCGCGGGGTTCTACAATGAGCAGTTCTTC.

This clonotype was detected a few times. The chain is built from TRBV7-2 and TRBJ2-7, with 10 nucleotides matching TRBD2. With V trimmed by 1 base and J by 0 bases, 3 bases remained unmatched. The CDR3 runs to 16 residues. Looked up from germline, CDR1 is SGHTA and CDR2 is FQGNSA. CDR3 loop: CASSLGTSGYSYEQYF. CDR3 coding DNA: TGTGCCAGCAGCTTAGGGACTAGCGGATACTCCTACGAGCAGTACTTC.

This clonotype was observed a handful of times. The V gene is TRBV29-1, the J gene TRBJ2-7, with D perhaps being TRBD1 or TRBD2 (5 bases each). V lost 6 bases and J 0 bases, leaving 21 bases between the germline ends. The CDR3 is made up of 16 amino acids. CDR1 is SQVTM and CDR2 is ANQGSEA in the germline V gene. CDR3 bases: TGCAGCGTGCTCTACGTTGGGAAGGGGAGCTCCTACGAGCAGTACTTC. This codes for CSVLYVGKGSSYEQYF.